The TCR beta chain under discussion was sequenced for a study of PD-L1 blockade in urothelial cancer. Turning to the study itself: The median number of T cells present in blood samples was under 150,000.

The CDR3 is 15 amino acids. The ends were cut back, 0 bases at V and 4 bases at J, with 14 bases in the middle. Some clones are missing from TCRdb's copy, which holds only in-frame ones; the method was immunoSEQ multiplex PCR. Of some 110,000 clones detected, under 95% appear once; the ten largest clones hold less than 5%. Time point specified: peripheral blood 6 weeks after treatment start. This sample comprised PBMCs, obtained around atezolizumab (anti-PD-L1) treatment. The clonotype originates from a man aged 55 to 70 with urothelial cancer. This chain links TRBV5-3 with TRBJ2-7; TRBD1 might be the D (6 bases). TRBV5-3 is an ORF for which the function is uncertain. CDR3 nucleotide sequence: TGTGCCAGAAGCTTGGGGGGGACAAGAACTTACGAGCAGTACTTC. Encoded protein: CARSLGGTRTYEQYF.